The T cell receptor (beta chain) under discussion was sequenced for a study of shared clonotypes between healthy human individuals. About the research overall: Three plates each covered CD4 naive and memory; CD8 naive two, CD8 memory one. Findings of the study overall: Naive CD4 clonotypes were shared across several donors at approximately 5.3%.

Libraries were prepared by immunoSEQ multiplex PCR; TCRdb keeps only in-frame clonotypes and omits some of them. The table includes hundreds of thousands of clones, 95% to 98% detected once. Positive CCR7 selection of CD45RO-negative cells yielded the naive CD8 cells, and terminally differentiated effector memory CD45RA+ cells were excluded. There are 14 residues in the CDR3. V lost 4 bases and J lost 5; bases outside the gene matches: 5. CDR1 and CDR2 (germline): MNHEY, SVGAGI. Worth noting for this clone: Its antigen is as yet unknown.

The TCR originated in a man aged 30-40 years in good health. Material: naive CD8+ T cells sorted from blood. This chain uses TRBV6-5 with TRBJ2-7, with 10 nucleotides matching TRBD1. The CDR3 DNA reads TGTGCCAGCAGTTCGGGACAGGGGCTCGACGAGCAGTACTTC. This codes for CASSSGQGLDEQYF.